The 3 T cell receptor beta chains given below trace back to one sample, sequenced in a study of blood T cell repertoires in COVID-19. Data came from immunoSEQ multiplex PCR; TCRdb stores just in-frame clones and leaves some out. The repertoire holds over 150,000 clones, with about 90% as singletons. Specimen: PBMCs or T cells enriched from blood (not recorded which). These receptors were taken from a woman between 50 and 59 years old who had recovered from COVID-19.

CDR3 nucleotide sequence: TGTGCCAGCAGTTTTCGTATACGAACAGATTCCCACCGGACAGGGGGATATGAGCAGTTCTTC. Translating it yields CASSFRIRTDSHRTGGYEQFF. The chain links TRBV6-2 or TRBV6-3 to TRBJ2-1; 10 bases are shared with TRBD1. The CDR3 spans 21 residues. Germline V lookup: CDR1 MNHEY, CDR2 SVGEGT. With V trimmed by 4 bases and J by 8 bases, 26 bases remained unmatched.

Here the CDR3 DNA reads TGTGCCAGCGCGAGGGACAGCGATCAGCCCCAGCATTTT. This gives the protein CASARDSDQPQHF. The chain employs TRBV19 and TRBJ1-5; 7 positions agree with TRBD1. In germline, CDR1 is LNHDA, CDR2 SQIVND (reference sequence). This CDR3 has 13 residues. Unmatched junction bases numbered 7, after V lost 9 bases and J lost 5 bases.

The chain's CDR3 is CASSPQGWGDTIYF. CDR3 bases: TGTGCCAGCAGCCCACAGGGGTGGGGAGACACCATATATTTT. The chain is built from TRBV9 and TRBJ1-3, with 7 nucleotides matching TRBD1. The length of the CDR3 is 14 residues. V was pared by 4 bases and J by 8 bases, with 9 bases of the junction left unmatched. In germline, CDR1 is SGDLS, CDR2 YYNGEE.